This TCR beta chain was identified during a study of CD8 T cells in Susac syndrome. Germline lookup yields CDR1 MNHNY and CDR2 SVGAGI (reference sequence). The CDR3 is 16 amino acids. Trimming removed 6 bases at V and 1 base at J, with 18 bases between. When the RNA was reverse transcribed, random hexamers were used with an input of 0.5 to 1 ug. Via MiXCR, TCRdb re-called the immunoSEQ multiplex PCR reads, giving one row per CDR3 protein. The table lists under 200,000 distinct CDR3 sequences, roughly 94% of them singletons. The TCR comes from a human donor with Susac syndrome. Sequences were obtained from CD4+ T cells from PBMCs. The V call is TRBV6-6, the J call TRBJ2-5; D is possibly TRBD2 (7 bases). This CDR3 reads CASSGGQGKGQETQYF. The CDR3 DNA reads as TGTGCCAGCAGCGGGGGGCAGGGGAAAGGCCAAGAGACCCAGTACTTC.